One and the same sample provided the 9 T cell receptor beta chains below, sequenced in a study of human T cells and chemical hapten exposure. TCRdb passed the RACE reads through MiXCR, listing each CDR3 protein once. The data show roughly 38,000 distinct CDR3 sequences, around 3.8% seen once. Documented time point: patch test 1, 2 weeks after DPC sensitization. Regarding treatment: therapeutic diphenylcyclopropenone sensitization with weekly scalp DPC. Whole blood that had not been fractionated was the source of extracted total RNA. The material was whole blood, obtained in connection with sensitization to the hapten diphenylcyclopropenone (DPC). The receptor set was obtained from a middle-aged man with alopecia areata. Some clones in this sample may be carry-over from other donors' samples.

This clonotype was seen at least ten times. V usage is TRBV6-2 or TRBV6-3 and J usage is TRBJ2-1; 10 positions agree with TRBD2. CDR1 and CDR2 (germline): MNHEY, SVGEGT. CDR3 size: 14 residues. The V gene end was trimmed by 5 bases and the J gene end by 7 bases; junction bases not matched to a gene: 5. CDR3 nucleotide sequence: TGTGCCAGCAGTCCCTGGACTAGCGGTAATGAGCAGTTCTTC. It encodes CASSPWTSGNEQFF.

This clonotype was counted only a few times. The rearrangement links TRBV4-3 to TRBJ1-4, with D possibly being TRBD1 (6 bases). Trimming took off 0 bases at V and 8 bases at J, with 13 bases between the two ends. This CDR3 spans 15 amino acids. Germline V lookup: CDR1 LGHNA, CDR2 YSLEER. CDR3 nucleotide sequence: TGCGCCAGCAGCCAAGATCTGGGAGGGGGAGAAAAACTGTTTTTT. Amino acid sequence: CASSQDLGGGEKLFF.

This clonotype was seen only a few times. J is TRBJ1-1 and V is TRBV28; D remains unclear. The CDR3 has 15 residues. V lost 5 bases to trimming and J lost 1 base, with 14 bases between them. In germline, CDR1 is MDHEN, CDR2 SYDVKM. This chain's CDR3 is CASSPSGLANTEAFF. CDR3 in DNA: TGTGCCAGCAGTCCCTCGGGGTTAGCGAACACTGAAGCTTTCTTT.

This clonotype was observed many times. The chain combines TRBV3-1 with TRBJ2-2; D is tentatively TRBD1 or TRBD2 (6 bases each). Germline loops: CDR1 LGHDT, CDR2 YNNKEL (reference sequence). The CDR3 loop spans 13 amino acids. Trimming took 3 bases from V and 10 from J, leaving 12 bases between them. The CDR3 DNA reads TGTGCCAGCAGCCAGGCGGAGGGGGAGGAGCTGTTTTTT. It specifies CASSQAEGEELFF.

Many counts were recorded for this clonotype. The rearrangement joins TRBV28 to TRBJ2-7, with TRBD2 matching 8 bases. CDR3 size: 13 residues. Looked up from germline, CDR1 is MDHEN and CDR2 is SYDVKM. Trimming at V came to 10 bases and at J to 6 bases, leaving 11 bases not matched to a gene. The CDR3 is CAIRSGLDREQYF. The CDR3 region has the DNA TGTGCCATTCGTTCGGGACTAGATCGCGAGCAGTACTTC. The full variable domain, with the rest looked up from reference TRBV28 and TRBJ2-7, is DVKVTQSSRYLVKRTGEKVFLECVQDMDHENMFWYRQDPGLGLRLIYFSYDVKMKEKGDIPEGYSVSREKKERFSLILESASTNQTSMYLCAIRSGLDREQYFGPGTRLTVT.

This clonotype has a count of ten or more. The rearrangement joins TRBV25-1 to TRBJ2-2, with D possibly matching TRBD1 (5 bases). Trimming pared 3 bases from V and 5 bases from J, leaving 13 bases between. Germline CDR1 MGHDK, CDR2 SYGVNS. This CDR3 is built from 15 residues. The chain's CDR3 is CASSDLTRQTGELFF. The CDR3 nucleotides are TGTGCCAGCAGTGACCTTACTCGACAGACCGGGGAGCTGTTTTTT.

This clonotype was picked up many times. V is TRBV21-1 and J is TRBJ2-6; the table assigns TRBD2, which was not confirmed against the DNA. TRBV21-1 is labeled a pseudogene. CDR3 size: 19 residues. The CDR3 region has the DNA TGTGCCAGCAGCACTCCCGCAGGGGCCTCCAGCTCTGGGGCCAACGTCCTGACTTTC. Its translation is CASSTPAGASSSGANVLTF.

This clonotype has a handful of counts. The genes are TRBV28 and TRBJ2-7; D call uncertain. This CDR3 region has 11 residues. V lost 8 bases and J 3 bases, leaving 8 bases between the germline ends. Looked up from germline, CDR1 is MDHEN and CDR2 is SYDVKM. CDR3 in DNA: TGTGCCAGCTCCGCCCTCTACGAGCAGTACTTC. The encoded protein is CASSALYEQYF.

This clonotype was seen many times. The chain employs TRBV20-1 and TRBJ2-3; the D is unclear. Germline V gives CDR1 DFQATT, CDR2 SNEGSKA (reference sequence). The CDR3 has 17 amino acids. V was trimmed by 0 bases and J by 2 bases, leaving 18 bases between them. The DNA for the CDR3 is TGCAGTGCTAGAGATGCCCCGAGGCCGCCCTCCACAGATACGCAGTATTTT. Translating it yields CSARDAPRPPSTDTQYF.